The 5 T cell receptor beta chains in this list originate from one sample, sequenced in a study of T cells in localized non-small cell lung cancer. Sequenced by immunoSEQ multiplex PCR; TCRdb stores in-frame clones only, minus some. This sample yields several thousand clones, of which about 90% are seen a single time; under 2.5% belongs to the top ten. Sequencing was performed on peripheral blood, taken before any cancer treatment. These receptors all stem from a female donor over 55 with stage II squamous cell lung carcinoma.

V gene TRBV5-1 combines with J gene TRBJ1-1; D is unclear. This CDR3 is 15 amino acids long. Trimming cost V 0 bases and J 1 base, with 10 bases left between them. Per germline, CDR1 SGHRS and CDR2 YFSETQ. CDR3 DNA: TGCGCCAGCAGCTTGGGAGGGAACGCGAACACTGAAGCTTTCTTT. This translates into CASSLGGNANTEAFF.

The gene calls are TRBV5-6 and TRBJ2-7; 14 nucleotides agree with TRBD2. V was clipped by 3 bases and J by 0 bases; unmatched bases: 5. Germline assignment: CDR1 SGHDT and CDR2 YYEEEE. This CDR3 is built from 17 residues. The CDR3 sequence: CASSSTSGRVDSYEQYF. In nucleotides, the CDR3 is TGTGCCAGCAGCTCGACTAGCGGGAGGGTTGACTCCTACGAGCAGTACTTC.

The V call is TRBV2, the J call TRBJ1-1; D is unclear. This CDR3 spans 13 amino acids. Trimming stripped 5 bases from V and 0 bases from J, with 7 bases between. Germline CDR1 and CDR2: SNHLY and FYNNEI. This CDR3 reads CASSYLLNTEAFF. Written as DNA, the CDR3 is TGTGCCAGCAGTTACCTTTTGAACACTGAAGCTTTCTTT.

This chain uses TRBV6-5 with TRBJ2-1, with D possibly being TRBD2 (5 bases). CDR3 length: 13 amino acids. V lost 0 bases and J 8 bases, leaving 8 bases between the germline ends. Germline assignment: CDR1 MNHEY and CDR2 SVGAGI. The DNA of the CDR3 is TGTGCCAGCAGTTACTCGATCGGGGATGAGCAGTTCTTC. Its translation is CASSYSIGDEQFF.

The genes are TRBV6-5 and TRBJ2-6; D ambiguous. Trimming removed 7 bases from V and 2 bases from J, with 9 bases in between. Per the germline V gene, CDR1 is MNHEY and CDR2 is SVGAGI. The CDR3 runs 14 residues. The CDR3 loop is CASTKETGANVLTF. CDR3 coding DNA: TGTGCCAGCACCAAAGAGACTGGGGCCAACGTCCTGACTTTC.